This is a list of T cell receptor beta chains from one sample in a study of blood T cell repertoires in COVID-19. Libraries were prepared by immunoSEQ multiplex PCR; TCRdb keeps only in-frame clonotypes and omits some of them. The sample has around 380,000 clones; around 87% are singletons. The source material was PBMCs or T cells enriched from blood (not recorded which). The receptors were gathered from a man aged 25 to 40 who had recovered from COVID-19. The CDR3 runs from the conserved cysteine through the conserved F or W. Fields, in order: clone size, D gene, V gene, J gene, CDR3 DNA, CDR3 protein. The D gene is left open where the match is weak. Clone size is given for some rows only: seen once, a few or many times, or a class if the clone is expanded.

.,TRBD1,TRBV7-9,TRBJ1-2,TGTGCCAGCAGCTCCGGGGGGACAGGGGCAATCTATGGCTACACCTTC,CASSSGGTGAIYGYTF
.,.,TRBV4-1,TRBJ1-5,TGCGCCAGCAGCCAAGTTATGATCGGGATAGATAGCAATCAGCCCCAGCATTTT,CASSQVMIGIDSNQPQHF
few,.,TRBV10-1,TRBJ2-7,TGCGCCAGCAGTGACCAGGTTTCCTACGAGCAGTACTTC,CASSDQVSYEQYF
.,TRBD1,TRBV9,TRBJ2-6,TGTGCCAGCAGCGCCGACAGGGGATACTCTGGGGCCAACGTCCTGACTTTC,CASSADRGYSGANVLTF
.,.,TRBV5-1,TRBJ2-7,TGCGCCAGCAGCTCGACCGTACTAGCCTACGAGCAGTACTTC,CASSSTVLAYEQYF
.,.,TRBV4-3,TRBJ2-1,TGCGCCAGCAGCCAAGAACAGGGCGTCTACAATGAGCAGTTCTTC,CASSQEQGVYNEQFF
.,TRBD2,TRBV3-1/TRBV3-2,TRBJ2-5,TGTGCCAGCAGCCAAGCGTCGGTCGGGGGGGAAGAGACCCAGTACTTC,CASSQASVGGEETQYF
.,TRBD1,TRBV5-4,TRBJ2-1,TGTGCCAGCAGCTCTGGACAGGGGAGAAGGAATGAGCAGTTCTTC,CASSSGQGRRNEQFF
.,TRBD1,TRBV7-9,TRBJ1-5,TGTGCCAGCAGTGACGGGACAGATAGCAATCAGCCCCAGCATTTT,CASSDGTDSNQPQHF
.,TRBD1,TRBV6-1,TRBJ1-2,TGTGCCAGCAGTGCCCGGACAGGGGTTTCCGCTAACTATGGCTACACCTTC,CASSARTGVSANYGYTF
.,.,TRBV10-2,TRBJ2-5,TGCGCCAGCAGTGATCAGGGCGCGGAGACCCAGTACTTC,CASSDQGAETQYF